The T cell receptor beta chain described here comes from a study of cytomegalovirus exposure and HLA in healthy donors. CDR1 WSHSY and CDR2 SAAADI come from the germline V gene. The CDR3 totals 13 residues. With V trimmed by 6 bases and J by 1 base, 2 bases remained unmatched. Libraries were prepared by immunoSEQ multiplex PCR; TCRdb keeps only in-frame clonotypes and omits some of them. This table has some 60,000 clones, around 96% appearing once. The chain is built from TRBV10-2 and TRBJ1-1; 7 bases agree with TRBD1. The clonotype originates from a man aged 18-30 years in good health and CMV-seropositive. Specimen: PBMCs. CDR3 in DNA: TGCGCCAGCAGCAGACAGGGGAACACTGAAGCTTTCTTT. Protein: CASSRQGNTEAFF.